The 32 T cell receptor beta chains in this list originate from one sample, sequenced in a study of resident and recirculating memory T cells in vitiligo. Clones were read by immunoSEQ multiplex PCR, and TCRdb kept only the in-frame ones, dropping some. The sample contains about 45,000 clones, about 93% of which appear only once. The sequenced material came from blood. Source of these receptors: a male donor with vitiligo.

The chain recombines TRBV7-8 with TRBJ2-7; 10 bases line up with TRBD2. CDR3 length equals 15 residues. The V segment lost 3 bases and the J segment 1 base; nucleotides outside the gene matches: 3. Germline CDR1 SGHVS, CDR2 FQNEAQ. CDR3 sequence reads: CASSLLAGGSYEQYF. In DNA, the CDR3 is TGTGCCAGCAGCTTGTTAGCGGGGGGATCCTACGAGCAGTACTTC.

This chain connects TRBV2 to TRBJ1-2; 8 bases map to TRBD1. Germline CDR1 is SNHLY and CDR2 is FYNNEI. The CDR3 is 14 residues long. V shed 6 bases and J 0 bases; nucleotides not matched to a gene: 3. The CDR3 here is CASRSRGPNYGYTF. As DNA, the CDR3 is TGTGCCAGCAGAAGCAGGGGGCCTAACTATGGCTACACCTTC.

J is TRBJ1-1 and V is TRBV7-9; possibly TRBD1 for D (6 bases). The CDR3 is 14 residues long. Trimming removed 3 bases from V and 0 bases from J, with 8 bases in between. Per the germline V gene, CDR1 is SEHNR and CDR2 is FQNEAQ (reference sequence). The CDR3 DNA reads as TGTGCCAGCAGCTTTACAGGGATGAACACTGAAGCTTTCTTT. Protein: CASSFTGMNTEAFF.

The chain links TRBV5-1 to TRBJ1-1, with D tentatively TRBD1 (5 bases). This CDR3 is 12 amino acids long. V was trimmed by 7 bases and J by 5 bases, leaving 12 bases between them. Germline CDR1 reads SGHRS; CDR2 reads YFSETQ. The CDR3 spells CASRKGRTEAFF. CDR3 bases: TGCGCCAGCCGAAAGGGGAGGACTGAAGCTTTCTTT.

The chain has TRBV27 and TRBJ1-1; possible D gene TRBD1, 5 bases. There are 14 residues in the CDR3. CDR1 and CDR2 (germline): MNHEY, SMNVEV (reference sequence). V was trimmed by 6 bases and J by 4 bases, leaving 15 bases between them. The CDR3 sequence is CASSTAQGRTEAFF. CDR3 sequence (DNA): TGTGCCAGCAGCACAGCCCAGGGTCGCACTGAAGCTTTCTTT.

The chain is built from TRBV27 and TRBJ1-3; perhaps TRBD1 as D (6 bases). Germline V gene lookup returns CDR1 MNHEY and CDR2 SMNVEV (reference sequence). The V end lost 4 bases, the J end lost 0 bases, and 13 bases lay between the germline ends. The CDR3 runs to 16 residues. CDR3 nucleotide sequence: TGTGCCAGCAGTTCTAGGGGGGGCAGCTCTGGAAACACCATATATTTT. Its translation is CASSSRGGSSGNTIYF.

The chain employs TRBV7-2 and TRBJ1-2; 7 bases map to TRBD1. Germline V CDR1 and CDR2: SGHTA, FQGNSA. This CDR3 contains 14 residues. J lost 4 bases, V lost 2 bases, and 4 bases had no gene match. The CDR3 bases are TGTGCCAGCAGCTTAACAGGGGCCCTCTATGGCTACACCTTC. Its protein is CASSLTGALYGYTF. Complete variable domain (other parts from reference TRBV7-2 and TRBJ1-2): GAGVSQSPSNKVTEKGKDVELRCDPISGHTALYWYRQSLGQGLEFLIYFQGNSAPDKSGLPSDRFSAERTGGSVSTLTIQRTQQEDSAVYLCASSLTGALYGYTFGSGTRLTVV.

The gene calls are TRBV5-8 and TRBJ2-1; 7 positions match TRBD2. The germline V gene encodes CDR1 SGHTS and CDR2 YDEGEE. Trimming cost V 4 bases and J 9 bases; bases outside gene matches: 10. The CDR3 runs to 14 residues. CDR3 bases: TGTGCCAGCAGCCTCCGCTCGACTAGCTCTGAGCAGTTCTTC. The encoded protein is CASSLRSTSSEQFF.

This rearrangement joins TRBV7-9 to TRBJ2-7, with TRBD2 identical over 14 bases. The CDR3 spans 17 residues. Trimming cost V 5 bases and J 5 bases; bases outside gene matches: 11. Per the germline V gene, CDR1 is SEHNR and CDR2 is FQNEAQ (reference sequence). In nucleotides, the CDR3 is TGTGCCAGCAGCCAGACTAGCGGGGGGGACTGGCACCACGAGCAGTACTTC. As protein: CASSQTSGGDWHHEQYF.

V usage is TRBV7-9 and J usage is TRBJ1-1, with 8 bases that match TRBD1. Unmatched junction bases numbered 1, after V lost 3 bases and J lost 1 base. CDR3 size: 14 residues. Germline V lookup: CDR1 SEHNR, CDR2 FQNEAQ (reference sequence). In DNA form, the CDR3 reads TGTGCCAGCAGCTTTGGACAGGGGAACACTGAAGCTTTCTTT. Its translation is CASSFGQGNTEAFF.

This clone has just a few counts. The chain has TRBV9 and TRBJ2-7, with 12 positions matching TRBD2. V gave up 7 bases and J gave up 5 bases; unmatched junction bases: 7. Germline V gives CDR1 SGDLS, CDR2 YYNGEE. The CDR3 length is 14 residues. In DNA form, the CDR3 reads TGTGCCAGCGGCCTACTAGCGGGGGGAGACGAGCAGTACTTC. Residues: CASGLLAGGDEQYF.

This clone appeared a few times. This chain joins TRBV30 and TRBJ2-1; D might be TRBD2 (5 bases). The CDR3 runs 13 residues. Germline lookup yields CDR1 GTSNPN and CDR2 SVGIG (reference sequence). The germline V and J ends were trimmed by 0 bases and 6 bases, with 9 bases remaining between them. The CDR3 here is CAWSVEGFNEQFF. Written as DNA, the CDR3 is TGTGCCTGGAGTGTAGAGGGATTCAATGAGCAGTTCTTC.

This clone showed up just once. This chain links TRBV6-5 with TRBJ2-1, with 12 bases fitting TRBD1. The ends lost 4 bases at V and 10 bases at J; junction bases unmatched: 5. The CDR3 loop spans 14 amino acids. The germline V gene encodes CDR1 MNHEY and CDR2 SVGAGI. This CDR3 reads CASSSGDRGREQFF. In DNA, the CDR3 is TGTGCCAGCAGTTCCGGGGACAGGGGGCGCGAGCAGTTCTTC.

The chain has TRBV15 and TRBJ1-4; 9 positions agree with TRBD1. CDR1 is LNHNV, CDR2 YYDKDF, per germline (reference sequence). This CDR3 is 13 amino acids long. With 8 bases clipped from V and 5 bases from J, the junction kept 3 bases outside the gene matches. The CDR3 region has the DNA TGTGCCACCCGGGGGACAGGGAATGAAAAACTGTTTTTT. Its translation is CATRGTGNEKLFF.

The count of this clone is one. The chain carries TRBV10-3 and TRBJ1-2; 9 nucleotides agree with TRBD1. Germline-derived CDR1 and CDR2 are ENHRY and SYGVKD. Losses at the gene ends were 11 bases for V and 4 bases for J; bases not matched to a gene: 5. This CDR3 is built from 12 residues. CDR3 loop: CAVGQGTYGYTF. CDR3 in DNA: TGTGCCGTCGGACAGGGGACCTATGGCTACACCTTC.

CDR3 nucleotides: TGTGCCAGCAGTGAGAACAGCCGGAACACTGAAGCTTTCTTT. This encodes CASSENSRNTEAFF. The chain recombines TRBV25-1 with TRBJ1-1; D is unclear. Germline CDR1 MGHDK, CDR2 SYGVNS. CDR3 size: 14 residues. V was pared by 3 bases and J by 1 base, with 9 bases between.

This chain joins TRBV15 and TRBJ2-7; 7 positions match TRBD1. This CDR3 has 13 residues. V lost 9 bases and J lost 5; bases outside the gene matches: 10. The germline V gene encodes CDR1 LNHNV and CDR2 YYDKDF (reference sequence). CDR3 sequence: CATKTFTGDEQYF. In DNA, the CDR3 is TGTGCCACTAAAACTTTTACAGGGGACGAGCAGTACTTC.

This chain connects TRBV28 to TRBJ1-1; 8 bases match TRBD1. Trimming took 6 bases from V and 7 from J; bases not matched to a gene: 1. Germline V gene lookup returns CDR1 MDHEN and CDR2 SYDVKM. This CDR3 contains 11 residues. The CDR3 here is CASRGTGEAFF. For the CDR3, the DNA is TGTGCCAGCAGAGGGACAGGTGAAGCTTTCTTT.

The chain has TRBV11-2 and TRBJ2-7; TRBD2 matches at 15 bases. V lost 7 bases and J lost 4; bases outside the gene matches: 8. The CDR3 has 16 residues. Germline V gene data show CDR1 as SGHAT and CDR2 as FQNNGV. CDR3 DNA: TGTGCCAGCACCTGGACTAGCGGGGGGGCAGGATACGAGCAGTACTTC. Protein: CASTWTSGGAGYEQYF.

This chain links TRBV9 with TRBJ2-3, with TRBD1 identical over 7 bases. Germline V gene data show CDR1 as SGDLS and CDR2 as YYNGEE. V shed 7 bases and J 6 bases; nucleotides not matched to a gene: 8. CDR3 length: 13 amino acids. CDR3 sequence: CASSDRATDTQYF. CDR3 nucleotides: TGTGCCAGCTCAGACAGGGCCACCGATACGCAGTATTTT.

The rearrangement joins TRBV11-1 to TRBJ2-5; D is possibly TRBD2 (5 bases). The CDR3 length is 17 residues. Germline assignment: CDR1 SGHAT and CDR2 FQDESV (reference sequence). V lost 5 bases to trimming and J lost 3 bases, with 22 bases between them. The CDR3 DNA reads TGTGCCAGCAGCCCCCCAGGTTTTCGGGATGGGAAAGAGACCCAGTACTTC. Its protein is CASSPPGFRDGKETQYF.

The chain couples TRBV9 to TRBJ2-2; TRBD2 agrees at 11 bases. The CDR3 totals 16 residues. The germline V gene encodes CDR1 SGDLS and CDR2 YYNGEE. After removal of 4 bases from V and 6 bases from J, the junction contained 8 bases not matched to a gene. In DNA, the CDR3 is TGTGCCAGCAGCTCTTATCCGGGACTAGCGGCCGGGGAGCTGTTTTTT. This translates into CASSSYPGLAAGELFF.

As regards this clone: Other DNA sequences in this specimen translate into the identical CDR3. The V call is TRBV27, the J call TRBJ1-1; TRBD1 is a possible D gene (5 bases). The CDR3 length is 14 residues. CDR1 is MNHEY, CDR2 SMNVEV, per germline (reference sequence). The germline V and J ends were trimmed by 0 bases and 2 bases, with 7 bases remaining between them. The CDR3 sequence is CASSLSRVNTEAFF. The CDR3 nucleotides read TGTGCCAGCAGTTTATCCAGGGTTAACACTGAAGCTTTCTTT.

CDR3 region: CASGQGSNTEAFF. CDR3 bases: TGTGCCAGCGGACAGGGATCGAACACTGAAGCTTTCTTT. The gene calls are TRBV9 and TRBJ1-1; 8 nucleotides agree with TRBD1. The germline V gene has CDR1 SGDLS and CDR2 YYNGEE. The CDR3 extends over 13 amino acids. The ends lost 7 bases at V and 1 base at J; junction bases unmatched: 3.

The chain combines TRBV27 with TRBJ2-3; 7 bases map to TRBD2. This CDR3 has 13 amino acids. V lost 4 bases and J lost 4; bases outside the gene matches: 2. In germline, CDR1 is MNHEY, CDR2 SMNVEV (reference sequence). CDR3 DNA sequence: TGTGCCAGCAGTTGGGGAGGGTCAGATACGCAGTATTTT. This encodes CASSWGGSDTQYF.

The chain combines TRBV10-3 with TRBJ2-3, with a tentative D call TRBD2 (7 bases). Trimming stripped 4 bases from V and 9 bases from J, with 14 bases between. Germline V gives CDR1 ENHRY, CDR2 SYGVKD. The CDR3 covers 13 residues. The CDR3 DNA reads as TGTGCCATCAGTGGAAGGGGGGGCTCCACGCAGTATTTT. This encodes CAISGRGGSTQYF.

The chain employs TRBV6-5 and TRBJ2-2; TRBD2 matches at 8 bases. Germline V lookup: CDR1 MNHEY, CDR2 SVGAGI. CDR3 length: 14 amino acids. With 8 bases clipped from V and 7 bases from J, the junction kept 9 bases outside the gene matches. Here the CDR3 DNA reads TGTGCCAGCTTTCCGGGGACTAGGGTCGGGGAGCTGTTTTTT. It is translated as CASFPGTRVGELFF.

The chain carries TRBV19 and TRBJ1-5, with 7 bases fitting TRBD1. The J segment lost 4 bases and the V segment lost 6 bases, leaving 3 bases of the junction unmatched. Germline V gene lookup returns CDR1 LNHDA and CDR2 SQIVND (reference sequence). This CDR3 has 13 amino acids. CDR3 nucleotides: TGTGCCAGTAGCGACAGGGTTAATCAGCCCCAGCATTTT. It translates to CASSDRVNQPQHF.

The chain links TRBV30 to TRBJ1-1; no clear D. CDR3 length: 13 amino acids. Germline V gene lookup returns CDR1 GTSNPN and CDR2 SVGIG (reference sequence). Deletions cut 0 bases from V and 1 base from J, with 6 bases between. The CDR3 bases are TGTGCCTGGAGTGTTTATAGGAACACTGAAGCTTTCTTT. It encodes CAWSVYRNTEAFF.

The chain is built from TRBV7-2 and TRBJ2-3; 8 bases are shared with TRBD1. Germline V gives CDR1 SGHTA, CDR2 FQGNSA. V gave up 4 bases and J gave up 1 base; unmatched junction bases: 4. The CDR3 spans 15 residues. The CDR3 loop reads CASSSQGAGTDTQYF. CDR3 DNA sequence: TGTGCCAGCAGCTCCCAGGGGGCGGGCACAGATACGCAGTATTTT.

The chain combines TRBV5-1 with TRBJ2-3; 7 nucleotides agree with TRBD1. Germline trimming cut 2 bases from V and 2 bases from J; bases unmatched to any gene: 5. The CDR3 consists of 15 residues. In germline, CDR1 is SGHRS, CDR2 YFSETQ. CDR3 nucleotide sequence: TGCGCCAGCAGCTTCAGTACAGGGGCCACAGATACGCAGTATTTT. It codes for CASSFSTGATDTQYF.

Regarding this clone: The same CDR3 arises from other DNA sequences in this sample as well. The rearrangement links TRBV27 to TRBJ2-5, with TRBD2 matching over 8 bases. The CDR3 has 14 amino acids. CDR1 is MNHEY, CDR2 SMNVEV, per germline (reference sequence). V lost 5 bases to trimming and J lost 5 bases; unmatched junction nucleotides: 7. CDR3 DNA: TGTGCCAGCAGTCCGCGGGGGGCCGGGGAGACCCAGTACTTC. Translating gives CASSPRGAGETQYF.